This T cell receptor (beta chain) was sequenced during a study of blood T cell repertoires in COVID-19. Across the study: Samples of COVID-19 (acute and convalescent) were obtained from the United States, Italy and Spain.

Deletions cut 0 bases from V and 1 base from J, with 7 bases between. The CDR3 runs to 14 residues. CDR1 is SGHDT, CDR2 YYEEEE, per germline. Here immunoSEQ multiplex PCR was the method, and the copy in TCRdb shows in-frame clones only, minus some. Here the sample spans about 240,000 clones, about four fifths being singletons. The TCR originated in a woman of 80 years or more with acute or convalescent COVID-19. Sequenced sample: peripheral blood. The rearrangement uses TRBV5-6 and TRBJ2-5; D is unclear. The CDR3 loop is CASSLVIAQETQYF. CDR3 bases: TGTGCCAGCAGCTTGGTTATAGCCCAAGAGACCCAGTACTTC.